This entry lists 28 T cell receptor beta chains sequenced from one sample in a study of blood T cell repertoires in COVID-19. Some clones are missing from TCRdb's copy, which holds only in-frame ones; the method was immunoSEQ multiplex PCR. The sample shows roughly 43,000 clones, roughly 89% of them seen only once. Specimen: peripheral blood. The receptors here all came from a man aged 55 to 70 with active COVID-19.

J is TRBJ1-2 and V is TRBV7-9; the D is unclear. V was pared by 4 bases and J by 8 bases, with 11 bases between. CDR3 size: 12 residues. Looked up from germline, CDR1 is SEHNR and CDR2 is FQNEAQ (reference sequence). CDR3 sequence reads: CASSSLPGGYTF. The DNA of the CDR3 is TGTGCCAGCAGCTCCCTGCCGGGAGGCTACACCTTC.

The rearrangement joins TRBV5-5 to TRBJ1-5; 7 bases map to TRBD1. V lost 0 bases, J lost 4 bases, and 4 bases stayed unmatched. This CDR3 is 15 amino acids long. Germline V lookup: CDR1 SGHKS, CDR2 YYEKEE (reference sequence). The DNA of the CDR3 is TGTGCCAGCAGCTTGGAGGGGGCTGGGAATCAGCCCCAGCATTTT. This codes for CASSLEGAGNQPQHF.

The V gene is TRBV15, the J gene TRBJ2-5; 10 bases are a match to TRBD2. This CDR3 contains 16 residues. The V gene end was trimmed by 2 bases and the J gene end by 1 base; junction bases not matched to a gene: 4. The V gene's germline CDR1 is LNHNV and CDR2 YYDKDF (reference sequence). The CDR3 here is CATSRSGGALQETQYF. In nucleotides, the CDR3 is TGTGCCACCAGCAGAAGCGGGGGGGCCCTCCAAGAGACCCAGTACTTC.

The chain has TRBV19 and TRBJ2-1; 9 nucleotides align to TRBD2. V lost 7 bases, J lost 7 bases, and 8 bases stayed unmatched. Germline V gene lookup returns CDR1 LNHDA and CDR2 SQIVND (reference sequence). The CDR3 contains 14 residues. The CDR3 DNA reads as TGTGCCAGTATGCGCGGGAGGGCCAGTAATGAGCAGTTCTTC. Translated, it gives CASMRGRASNEQFF. The full variable domain, in which reference TRBV19 and TRBJ2-1 provide the parts outside the CDR3, is DGGITQSPKYLFRKEGQNVTLSCEQNLNHDAMYWYRQDPGQGLRLIYYSQIVNDFQKGDIAEGYSVSREKKESFPLTVTSAQKNPTAFYLCASMRGRASNEQFFGPGTRLTVL.

The rearrangement uses TRBV10-3 and TRBJ2-7; the D gene is possibly TRBD1 (6 bases). The V and J ends lost 1 base and 2 bases respectively, with 9 bases between them. Germline lookup yields CDR1 ENHRY and CDR2 SYGVKD. CDR3 length equals 14 residues. This chain's CDR3 is CAISEWQGPYEQYF. CDR3 bases: TGTGCCATCAGTGAGTGGCAGGGGCCCTACGAGCAGTACTTC.

CDR3 residues: CSAPNFYEQYF. Written as DNA, the CDR3 is TGCAGTGCTCCAAACTTCTACGAGCAGTACTTC. The V and J genes are TRBV20-1 and TRBJ2-7; D gene ambiguous. The CDR3 has 11 residues. The V end was cut by 5 bases, the J end by 3 bases, with 8 bases between. Per the germline V gene, CDR1 is DFQATT and CDR2 is SNEGSKA (reference sequence).

J is TRBJ2-3 and V is TRBV5-1, with 7 bases fitting TRBD2. Germline values: CDR1 SGHRS, CDR2 YFSETQ. Trimming removed 0 bases from V and 9 bases from J; junction bases left unmatched: 7. CDR3 length: 14 residues. The CDR3, as DNA: TGCGCCAGCAGCTTGGTAGGGAGGGCACAGACGCAGTATTTT. It translates to CASSLVGRAQTQYF.

The genes are TRBV30 and TRBJ2-1, with 8 bases lining up with TRBD1. The germline CDR1 and CDR2 sequences are GTSNPN and SVGIG (reference sequence). The CDR3 length is 16 residues. The V and J ends lost 1 base and 10 bases, in that order; junction bases with no gene match: 15. CDR3 nucleotides: TGTGCCTGGAGTGCCAAGACAGGGGCGAGAAACGGGGAGCAGTTCTTC. Translated, it gives CAWSAKTGARNGEQFF.

This clone has just one count. The chain uses TRBV12-3 or TRBV12-4 and TRBJ2-2; 7 bases are shared with TRBD1. The CDR3 runs to 12 residues. V shed 9 bases and J 8 bases; nucleotides not matched to a gene: 6. The DNA for the CDR3 is TGTGCCAGTCTACAGGGGCGGGGGGAGCTGTTTTTT. It specifies CASLQGRGELFF.

The chain couples TRBV28 to TRBJ2-6, with 12 positions matching TRBD1. With 6 bases clipped from V and 4 bases from J, the junction kept 7 bases outside the gene matches. CDR3 length: 17 amino acids. Germline-derived CDR1 and CDR2 are MDHEN and SYDVKM. CDR3: CASRPGQGAIGANVLTF. Written as DNA, the CDR3 is TGTGCCAGCAGACCGGGACAGGGGGCGATCGGGGCCAACGTCCTGACTTTC.

This CDR3 is CASSTGTGGEKLFF. CDR3 DNA sequence: TGTGCCAGTAGTACCGGGACAGGGGGAGAAAAACTGTTTTTT. The gene calls are TRBV19 and TRBJ1-4, with 11 nucleotides matching TRBD1. Trimming took 4 bases from V and 8 from J; bases not matched to a gene: 3. The length of the CDR3 is 14 residues. Germline V lookup: CDR1 LNHDA, CDR2 SQIVND (reference sequence).

The chain joins TRBV10-3 to TRBJ1-5; 9 bases align to TRBD1. From germline, CDR1 is ENHRY and CDR2 SYGVKD. The length of the CDR3 is 13 residues. With V trimmed by 10 bases and J by 4 bases, 5 bases remained unmatched. The CDR3 spells CATRGQGNQPQHF. CDR3 nucleotide sequence: TGTGCCACCAGGGGACAGGGTAATCAGCCCCAGCATTTT.

V is TRBV7-2 and J is TRBJ2-1, with 10 positions matching TRBD2. Per the germline V gene, CDR1 is SGHTA and CDR2 is FQGNSA. With 8 bases clipped from V and 6 bases from J, the junction kept 10 bases outside the gene matches. The CDR3 loop spans 15 amino acids. The CDR3 DNA sequence: TGTGCCAGCGGGCTACGAACTAGCGGGGTCAATGAGCAGTTCTTC. It yields the protein CASGLRTSGVNEQFF.

The chain couples TRBV7-6 to TRBJ1-4, with D perhaps matching TRBD1 (5 bases). Trimming cost V 1 base and J 7 bases, with 16 bases left between them. CDR1 and CDR2 from the germline V gene are SGHVS and FNYEAQ. This CDR3 has 16 residues. CDR3 coding DNA: TGTGCCAGCAGCTTAGGGTTTCGGCAGGGAAGTGAAAAACTGTTTTTT. Translating it yields CASSLGFRQGSEKLFF.

This clone has a single count. This chain uses TRBV5-6 with TRBJ2-5, with D uncertain. The germline V gene encodes CDR1 SGHDT and CDR2 YYEEEE. The CDR3 consists of 14 residues. V was shortened by 3 bases and J by 5 bases, with 14 bases between the two germline ends. CDR3: CASSSTPSRETQYF. The CDR3 DNA is TGTGCCAGCAGCTCCACCCCCTCCAGGGAGACCCAGTACTTC. The entire variable domain, with the rest obtained from reference TRBV5-6 and TRBJ2-5, is as follows: DAGVTQSPTHLIKTRGQQVTLRCSPKSGHDTVSWYQQALGQGPQFIFQYYEEEERQRGNFPDRFSGHQFPNYSSELNVNALLLGDSALYLCASSSTPSRETQYFGPGTRLLVL.

This chain joins TRBV6-6 and TRBJ2-3; 8 positions match TRBD2. The CDR3 is 15 residues long. V shed 0 bases and J 4 bases; nucleotides not matched to a gene: 3. CDR1 and CDR2 (germline): MNHNY, SVGAGI (reference sequence). The CDR3 loop reads CASSYSGGASDTQYF. In DNA, the CDR3 is TGTGCCAGCAGTTACTCCGGGGGGGCGTCAGATACGCAGTATTTT.

The V call is TRBV5-5, the J call TRBJ1-5; D gene uncertain. V was trimmed by 0 bases and J by 0 bases, leaving 10 bases between them. Germline CDR1 reads SGHKS; CDR2 reads YYEKEE (reference sequence). This CDR3 contains 16 residues. The CDR3 sequence is CASSLGQRHSNQPQHF. The CDR3 nucleotides read TGTGCCAGCAGCTTGGGTCAGAGACATAGCAATCAGCCCCAGCATTTT.

The CDR3 DNA reads as TGTGCCAGCTCTCCGACAGGGCACACAGATACGCAGTATTTT. As protein: CASSPTGHTDTQYF. This chain links TRBV18 with TRBJ2-3, with 7 bases aligning to TRBD1. Germline CDR1 KGHSH, CDR2 LQKENI. After removal of 6 bases from V and 2 bases from J, the junction contained 5 bases not matched to a gene. The CDR3 totals 14 residues.

The chain combines TRBV20-1 with TRBJ1-4; TRBD1 might be the D (5 bases). CDR3 length equals 14 residues. Germline CDR1 and CDR2: DFQATT and SNEGSKA (reference sequence). Between the trimmed V and J ends, which lost 3 bases and 8 bases, there was a span of 16 bases. CDR3 in amino acids: CSASSGQGSEKLFF. The CDR3 coding sequence is TGCAGTGCTAGTTCAGGGCAGGGTTCCGAAAAACTGTTTTTT.

V usage is TRBV28 and J usage is TRBJ2-2; D uncertain. Germline V gives CDR1 MDHEN, CDR2 SYDVKM. V lost 8 bases to trimming and J lost 2 bases, with 12 bases between them. The CDR3 spans 14 residues. CDR3 sequence: CASEFSVNTGELFF. CDR3 in DNA: TGTGCCAGCGAATTCTCAGTTAACACCGGGGAGCTGTTTTTT.

This clone was seen only once. One end of the junction is discordant with germline, which a read error may explain. The rearrangement links TRBV7-7 to TRBJ2-5; D perhaps matches TRBD2 (5 bases). The CDR3 has 14 amino acids. Germline loops: CDR1 SSHAT, CDR2 FNYEAQ (reference sequence). For the CDR3, the DNA is TGTGCTAGCAGCTCTTCTAGCTTAGCGGAGACCCAGTACTTC. Its translation is CASSSSSLAETQYF.

CDR3 protein: CASRPPGDRDNEQFF. The CDR3 region has the DNA TGTGCCAGCAGGCCACCGGGGGACAGGGACAATGAGCAGTTCTTC. The chain recombines TRBV11-2 with TRBJ2-1; 9 bases are a match to TRBD1. The CDR3 loop spans 15 amino acids. Germline V gene data show CDR1 as SGHAT and CDR2 as FQNNGV. V gave up 6 bases and J gave up 5 bases; unmatched junction bases: 8.

For the CDR3, the DNA is TGTGCCAGCAGTTTAAAGTGGGACGGGAGGGGAGAGCAGTTCTTC. Protein sequence: CASSLKWDGRGEQFF. The J gene is TRBJ2-1, the V gene TRBV27; TRBD2 agrees at 8 bases. The V gene's germline CDR1 is MNHEY and CDR2 SMNVEV (reference sequence). This CDR3 region has 15 residues. With V trimmed by 2 bases and J by 10 bases, 10 bases remained unmatched.

This chain uses TRBV5-1 with TRBJ2-1, with 9 bases aligning to TRBD1. Germline-derived CDR1 and CDR2 are SGHRS and YFSETQ. V dropped 4 bases and J dropped 4; count of bases not matched to a gene: 9. There are 16 residues in the CDR3. CDR3 loop: CASSPLVGQGYNEQFF. The CDR3 nucleotides are TGCGCCAGCAGCCCGCTCGTCGGACAGGGGTACAATGAGCAGTTCTTC. Drawing the rest from reference TRBV5-1 and TRBJ2-1, the complete variable domain is KAGVTQTPRYLIKTRGQQVTLSCSPISGHRSVSWYQQTPGQGLQFLFEYFSETQRNKGNFPGRFSGRQFSNSRSEMNVSTLELGDSALYLCASSPLVGQGYNEQFFGPGTRLTVL.

This chain uses TRBV2 with TRBJ2-7; TRBD1 matches 8 bases. J gave up 3 bases and V 3 bases, and 1 base lay outside the gene matches. The V gene's germline CDR1 is SNHLY and CDR2 FYNNEI. The CDR3 is made up of 13 amino acids. The CDR3 sequence is CASSDGTGYEQYF. CDR3 coding DNA: TGTGCCAGCAGTGACGGGACAGGCTACGAGCAGTACTTC.

The chain is built from TRBV5-1 and TRBJ2-7; 7 bases align to TRBD1. Germline-derived CDR1 and CDR2 are SGHRS and YFSETQ. The trim removed 1 base at V and 6 bases at J, leaving 10 bases unmatched. The CDR3 is made up of 15 amino acids. CDR3 sequence (DNA): TGCGCCAGCAGCTTGATTCCAGGGGGACCGCTCGAGCAGTACTTC. Protein sequence: CASSLIPGGPLEQYF.

The chain joins TRBV4-1 to TRBJ1-2; 8 bases fit TRBD1. This CDR3 comprises 17 residues. The junction had 11 bases not matched to a gene; V was cut back by 4 bases and J by 1 base. The germline V gene has CDR1 MGHRA and CDR2 YSYEKL. CDR3 sequence reads: CASSLAPYRGVNYGYTF. Here the CDR3 DNA reads TGCGCCAGCAGCCTCGCCCCCTACAGGGGGGTTAACTATGGCTACACCTTC.

The genes are TRBV5-1 and TRBJ1-2; TRBD1 aligns across 9 bases. CDR1 and CDR2 (germline): SGHRS, YFSETQ. The CDR3 runs to 18 residues. Germline trimming cut 2 bases from V and 8 bases from J; bases unmatched to any gene: 19. The CDR3 region is CASSLNPTTGGIGGGYTF. CDR3 DNA: TGCGCCAGCAGCTTAAACCCTACGACAGGGGGGATAGGTGGCGGCTACACCTTC.